The 5 T cell receptor beta chains in this list originate from one sample, sequenced in a study of tumor-infiltrating lymphocytes in primary liver carcinoma. Bulk tissue was left unsorted, and RNA and DNA were co-extracted from about 20-30 mg of it. Making TCR beta cDNA involved roughly 500 ng total RNA and a constant-region primer. Three rounds of nested multiplex PCR with slightly modified ARM-PCR produced TCR beta libraries. Forward primers for TRBV1-TRBV30 and a C-beta reverse primer served the first two PCR rounds, at 10 cycles each. TCRdb itself ran the multiplex PCR reads through MiXCR, one entry per CDR3 protein. The sample has approximately 30,000 distinct CDR3 sequences; less than 75% are singletons. The sample taken for sequencing was liver tumor tissue from sampling region 3. The subset was: tumor region T3, left-lateral pole. The source is a woman under 40 with primary liver carcinoma and hepatitis B virus infection.

This clonotype came up once. The V and J genes are TRBV7-8 and TRBJ2-1, with 11 bases aligning to TRBD2. The V gene's germline CDR1 is SGHVS and CDR2 FQNEAQ. V shed 5 bases, J shed 6 bases, and the junction held 3 bases outside the gene matches. CDR3 length equals 14 residues. The CDR3 region is CASSGGTSGNEQFF. In DNA, the CDR3 is TGTGCCAGCAGCGGGGGGACTAGCGGCAATGAGCAGTTCTTC.

A word on this clonotype: At one of its ends the junction is not consistent with the germline gene, which may arise from a read error. This chain links TRBV11-2 with TRBJ2-5; D perhaps matches TRBD2 (5 bases). This CDR3 has 13 amino acids. The germline V gene has CDR1 SGHAT and CDR2 FQNNGV. The CDR3 DNA follows: TGTGCCAGCAGCATAGATATCGGGAACCGCAAATACTTC. Translation gives CASSIDIGNRKYF.

On this clonotype: A read error is possible here, since a much larger clone lies one base away. This chain joins TRBV11-2 and TRBJ2-5; D is perhaps TRBD2 (7 bases). The DNA end favors TRBJ2-1, so the J call may be wrong. The CDR3 length is 14 residues. Germline loops: CDR1 SGHAT, CDR2 FQNNGV. The CDR3 is CASSLAGEGKTQFF. CDR3 coding DNA: TGTGCCAGCAGCTTAGCAGGGGAGGGAAAGACCCAGTTCTTC.

This clonotype occurred many times. This CDR3 is CASSFAGTGLGGQYF. Written as DNA, the CDR3 is TGTGCCAGCAGTTTCGCCGGGACAGGCCTAGGTGGGCAGTACTTC. V gene TRBV6-5 combines with J gene TRBJ2-7, with 8 bases aligning to TRBD1. Germline V gene lookup returns CDR1 MNHEY and CDR2 SVGAGI. The CDR3 covers 15 residues. Trimming cost V 4 bases and J 9 bases; bases outside gene matches: 14.

Ten or more counts support this clonotype. The rearrangement joins TRBV4-3 to TRBJ2-7; D is uncertain. The V gene's germline CDR1 is LGHNA and CDR2 YSLEER. This CDR3 spans 13 amino acids. With 4 bases removed from V and 3 bases from J, the gap between germline ends came to 10 bases. This CDR3 is CASSRGNGYEQYF. The CDR3 nucleotides read TGCGCCAGCAGCCGGGGAAACGGCTACGAGCAGTACTTC.